The present entry profiles one TCR beta chain with its context. These data originate in a study of CD8+CD57+ T cells in acquired aplastic anemia. Between the trimmed V and J ends, which lost 0 bases and 7 bases, there was a span of 16 bases. Germline values: CDR1 LNHDA, CDR2 SQIVND (reference sequence). The CDR3 runs to 15 residues. TCR beta VDJ and CDR3 profiles were obtained from a genomic DNA template. Using its own MiXCR run on the reads, TCRdb lists one record per CDR3 protein. The data hold about 98,000 distinct CDR3 sequences, with roughly 70% observed a single time. Flow cytometry had shown expanded CD8+CD57+ cells in the patients chosen for sequencing. By the time of blood sampling, patients had still received no therapy.

V is TRBV19 and J is TRBJ2-7; no clear D gene. The sequencing input was sorted CD4+, CD8+, or CD8+CD57+ T cells (not recorded which) from PBMCs. The receptor comes from a human donor with aplastic anemia. This CDR3 reads CASSIEQQANYEQYF. CDR3 bases: TGTGCCAGTAGTATAGAGCAGCAAGCAAACTATGAGCAGTACTTC.